What follows are 28 T cell receptor beta chains derived from one specimen sequenced in a study of blood T cells in healthy people across ages. A second PCR of 7 to 11 cycles used a sample-barcoded 5' primer and a J-beta primer mix. MiXCR was run by TCRdb on the 5' RACE reads, yielding one entry per CDR3 protein. Of 2 million or so distinct CDR3 sequences in the sample, less than 50% were seen once. The sequenced sample consisted of blood. The source of these receptors is a middle-aged woman in good health.

The chain links TRBV6-5 to TRBJ2-3; tentatively, D is TRBD1 or TRBD2 (5 bases each). The CDR3 covers 15 residues. Germline assignment: CDR1 MNHEY and CDR2 SVGAGI. V lost 6 bases and J 0 bases, leaving 13 bases between the germline ends. CDR3 protein: CASSTPGASTDTQYF. CDR3 bases: TGTGCCAGCAGCACCCCCGGGGCTAGCACAGATACGCAGTATTTT.

This chain connects TRBV18 to TRBJ2-7, with D maybe TRBD2 (5 bases). Trimming took 2 bases from V and 5 from J, leaving 7 bases between them. The CDR3 extends over 12 amino acids. Looked up from germline, CDR1 is KGHSH and CDR2 is LQKENI. This chain's CDR3 is CASSPYGDEQYF. The CDR3 nucleotides are TGTGCCAGCTCACCATACGGGGACGAGCAGTACTTC.

The chain joins TRBV28 to TRBJ2-1; D is unresolved. Per germline, CDR1 MDHEN and CDR2 SYDVKM. The CDR3 totals 13 residues. The CDR3 region is CAIATAGGNEQFF. The CDR3 coding sequence is TGTGCGATAGCAACGGCCGGCGGCAATGAGCAGTTCTTC. Using reference TRBV28 and TRBJ2-1 for the parts outside the CDR3, the full variable domain is DVKVTQSSRYLVKRTGEKVFLECVQDMDHENMFWYRQDPGLGLRLIYFSYDVKMKEKGDIPEGYSVSREKKERFSLILESASTNQTSMYLCAIATAGGNEQFFGPGTRLTVL.

This clonotype was observed a handful of times. The chain recombines TRBV28 with TRBJ2-7; 9 bases map to TRBD2. This CDR3 comprises 18 residues. Unmatched junction bases numbered 13, after V lost 4 bases and J lost 0 bases. Germline CDR1 and CDR2: MDHEN and SYDVKM. DNA of the CDR3: TGTGCCAGCAGTTCCCCCTTGGGAGCGGGGGGTCACTCCTACGAGCAGTACTTC. Protein sequence: CASSSPLGAGGHSYEQYF.

V usage is TRBV24-1 and J usage is TRBJ2-5, with D perhaps matching TRBD1 or TRBD2 (6 bases each). CDR1 and CDR2 from the germline V gene are KGHDR and SFDVKD. V shed 3 bases and J shed 5 bases, with 15 bases lying between them. The CDR3 loop spans 15 amino acids. CDR3 region: CATSDVVGGRETQYF. CDR3 in DNA: TGTGCCACCAGTGATGTGGTAGGGGGGCGGGAGACCCAGTACTTC.

There are a few counts of this clonotype. The chain combines TRBV28 with TRBJ2-7; 8 nucleotides line up with TRBD2. Germline lookup yields CDR1 MDHEN and CDR2 SYDVKM. The CDR3 sequence is 16 residues long. Germline trimming cut 2 bases from V and 4 bases from J; bases unmatched to any gene: 10. CDR3 in amino acids: CASSLQAGGLVYEQYF. In nucleotides, the CDR3 is TGTGCCAGCAGTTTACAGGCGGGGGGCTTGGTGTACGAGCAGTACTTC.

The sample holds a few counts of this clonotype. The chain links TRBV20-1 to TRBJ2-1; 10 nucleotides match TRBD2. The CDR3 has 14 residues. Germline values: CDR1 DFQATT, CDR2 SNEGSKA (reference sequence). V lost 1 base and J lost 10; bases outside the gene matches: 7. The CDR3 protein is CSARVIAGGTEQFF. The CDR3 DNA is TGCAGTGCTAGAGTGATAGCGGGGGGTACAGAGCAGTTCTTC.

This clonotype appeared a few times. The chain links TRBV21-1 to TRBJ2-7; TRBD1 is taken as the D call from the table, unchecked against the DNA. TRBV21-1 is noted as a pseudogene. The length of the CDR3 is 16 residues. Here the CDR3 DNA reads TGTGCCAGCAGCGCACATCCGGGACAGGGGACCTACGAGCAGTACTTC. Protein product: CASSAHPGQGTYEQYF.

This clonotype was detected a few times. The rearrangement uses TRBV3-1 and TRBJ2-3; TRBD1 is a possible D gene (6 bases). The germline gives CDR1 LGHDT, CDR2 YNNKEL (reference sequence). Trimming took off 1 base at V and 0 bases at J, with 17 bases between the two ends. The CDR3 length is 18 residues. CDR3 sequence (DNA): TGTGCCAGCAGCCAAGGGGCGTCTTGGGGGCGGAGCACAGATACGCAGTATTTT. The encoded protein is CASSQGASWGRSTDTQYF.

This chain uses TRBV20-1 with TRBJ2-1; TRBD2 matches at 11 bases. Trimming removed 4 bases from V and 7 bases from J; junction bases left unmatched: 9. CDR3 length: 15 residues. Germline CDR1 is DFQATT and CDR2 is SNEGSKA (reference sequence). CDR3 region: CSATNSGGAKNEQFF. For the CDR3, the DNA is TGCAGTGCTACCAATAGCGGGGGGGCGAAAAATGAGCAGTTCTTC.

The chain is built from TRBV7-2 and TRBJ1-3; D unclear. The CDR3 sequence is 13 residues long. V lost 2 bases and J 7 bases, leaving 9 bases between the germline ends. Germline V gene data show CDR1 as SGHTA and CDR2 as FQGNSA. CDR3 loop: CASSLPVYNTIYF. In nucleotides, the CDR3 is TGTGCCAGCAGCTTACCGGTGTACAACACCATATATTTT.

The rearrangement joins TRBV9 to TRBJ1-1; 7 nucleotides line up with TRBD1. From germline, CDR1 is SGDLS and CDR2 YYNGEE. This CDR3 region has 16 residues. The V gene end was trimmed by 0 bases and the J gene end by 1 base; junction bases not matched to a gene: 6. CDR3 in DNA: TGTGCCAGCAGCGTAGCGGGACAGCTTAAGAACACTGAAGCTTTCTTT. It encodes CASSVAGQLKNTEAFF.

This chain's CDR3 is CSASPLDGNEKLFF. CDR3 bases: TGCAGTGCTAGTCCCCTGGACGGTAATGAAAAACTGTTTTTT. J is TRBJ1-4 and V is TRBV20-1, with D uncertain. The CDR3 sequence is 14 residues long. CDR1 DFQATT and CDR2 SNEGSKA come from the germline V gene (reference sequence). The V and J ends lost 3 bases and 4 bases respectively, with 12 bases between them.

The chain carries TRBV20-1 and TRBJ1-2, with 8 bases that match TRBD1. The CDR3 length is 14 residues. Germline CDR1 is DFQATT and CDR2 is SNEGSKA (reference sequence). V trimming: 4 bases; J trimming: 0 bases; junction bases outside the gene matches: 4. CDR3 sequence reads: CSAKRTGSNYGYTF. The CDR3 DNA reads as TGCAGTGCTAAAAGGACAGGGTCTAACTATGGCTACACCTTC.

The chain joins TRBV28 to TRBJ1-2; D is unclear. CDR3 length: 12 amino acids. The V end lost 11 bases, the J end lost 4 bases, and 14 bases lay between the germline ends. Germline-derived CDR1 and CDR2 are MDHEN and SYDVKM. The CDR3 loop reads CASREFGYGYTF. CDR3 nucleotides: TGTGCCTCCCGGGAATTCGGCTATGGCTACACCTTC.

This clonotype was seen many times. The chain couples TRBV7-9 to TRBJ1-2; 7 bases line up with TRBD1. Germline CDR1 and CDR2: SEHNR and FQNEAQ (reference sequence). The CDR3 loop spans 14 amino acids. J lost 4 bases, V lost 4 bases, and 6 bases had no gene match. CDR3 region: CASSWDSDSYGYTF. The CDR3 nucleotides read TGTGCCAGCAGCTGGGACAGCGACTCCTATGGCTACACCTTC.

The chain carries TRBV4-2 and TRBJ1-4, with 7 bases fitting TRBD1. The J segment lost 5 bases and the V segment lost 5 bases, leaving 14 bases of the junction unmatched. The CDR3 totals 17 residues. The germline gives CDR1 LGHNA, CDR2 YNFKEQ. As DNA, the CDR3 is TGTGCCAGCAGCGAGGGGGCAGGGGCGACTTCCAATGAAAAACTGTTTTTT. Protein product: CASSEGAGATSNEKLFF.

There are a few counts of this clonotype. The chain uses TRBV28 and TRBJ2-4; perhaps TRBD1 as D (5 bases). V dropped 5 bases and J dropped 7 bases, with 18 bases sitting between them. CDR1 is MDHEN, CDR2 SYDVKM, per germline. The CDR3 consists of 15 residues. The CDR3 sequence is CASSPPRVTLNIQYF. CDR3 in DNA: TGTGCCAGCAGTCCACCCAGGGTTACGTTGAACATTCAGTACTTC.

The V gene is TRBV7-9, the J gene TRBJ2-1; possibly TRBD2 for D (7 bases). CDR3 length equals 19 residues. The germline V and J ends were trimmed by 5 bases and 1 base, with 24 bases remaining between them. The germline gives CDR1 SEHNR, CDR2 FQNEAQ (reference sequence). CDR3 nucleotides: TGTGCCAGCAGCCCCTATTCCTCATTCGGGGGGCCTTCCTACAATGAGCAGTTCTTC. Translated, it gives CASSPYSSFGGPSYNEQFF. Combining the CDR3 with reference TRBV7-9 and TRBJ2-1 gives the whole variable domain DTGVSQNPRHKITKRGQNVTFRCDPISEHNRLYWYRQTLGQGPEFLTYFQNEAQLEKSRLLSDRFSAERPKGSFSTLEIQRTEQGDSAMYLCASSPYSSFGGPSYNEQFFGPGTRLTVL.

V gene TRBV15 combines with J gene TRBJ2-7; 9 bases agree with TRBD1. V was clipped by 0 bases and J by 3 bases; unmatched bases: 15. CDR1 and CDR2 from the germline V gene are LNHNV and YYDKDF (reference sequence). There are 19 residues in the CDR3. The CDR3 sequence is CATSRDRGMAGQGLYEQYF. CDR3 coding DNA: TGTGCCACCAGCAGAGATCGGGGTATGGCGGGACAGGGTCTCTACGAGCAGTACTTC.

This clonotype was recorded a few times. This chain uses TRBV4-2 with TRBJ2-5; 8 positions agree with TRBD1. Matching the DNA end better, TRBJ2-7 makes the J call doubtful. Germline V gene data show CDR1 as LGHNA and CDR2 as YNFKEQ. This CDR3 contains 15 residues. The CDR3 region is CASSQEPGGSDEQYF. Written as DNA, the CDR3 is TGTGCCAGCAGCCAAGAGCCAGGGGGCTCAGACGAGCAGTACTTC.

This sequence joins TRBV19 and TRBJ2-7, with D possibly TRBD1 on 5 matching bases. The length of the CDR3 is 15 residues. With 1 base removed from V and 5 bases from J, the gap between germline ends came to 15 bases. Germline V gives CDR1 LNHDA, CDR2 SQIVND (reference sequence). CDR3 region: CASSIAQGAGDEQYF. CDR3 DNA: TGTGCCAGTAGTATAGCGCAGGGTGCTGGGGACGAGCAGTACTTC.

The chain couples TRBV5-1 to TRBJ2-3; a weak D match, TRBD2 (5 bases). Trimming removed 5 bases from V and 1 base from J, with 11 bases in between. This CDR3 contains 14 residues. Germline V gene lookup returns CDR1 SGHRS and CDR2 YFSETQ. The CDR3 DNA is TGCGCCAGCAGGGAGGAGTTTGGCACAGATACGCAGTATTTT. It codes for CASREEFGTDTQYF.

The chain links TRBV4-1 to TRBJ2-7, with D maybe TRBD2 (6 bases). The assigned J gene may be wrong: the sequence end matches TRBJ2-5 better. Germline CDR1 MGHRA, CDR2 YSYEKL. CDR3 size: 15 residues. The CDR3, as DNA: TGCGCCAGCAGCCAAGATATGGGGGGAAGGAGGACCCAGTACTTC. Translated: CASSQDMGGRRTQYF.

This chain's CDR3 is CASSHTGFLNFDEQFF. In DNA form, the CDR3 reads TGTGCCAGCAGCCACACAGGGTTTCTCAATTTCGATGAGCAGTTCTTC. This chain joins TRBV12-3 or TRBV12-4 and TRBJ2-1, with D possibly being TRBD1 (6 bases). The germline V and J ends were trimmed by 6 bases and 8 bases, with 23 bases remaining between them. The CDR3 is 16 amino acids.

V usage is TRBV27 and J usage is TRBJ1-2, with D possibly being TRBD1 (5 bases). Germline lookup yields CDR1 MNHEY and CDR2 SMNVEV (reference sequence). Trimming took off 5 bases at V and 3 bases at J, with 22 bases between the two ends. The CDR3 is made up of 17 amino acids. CDR3 bases: TGTGCCAGCAGTCCGATGGTTGGGGGACTGACCCACTATGGCTACACCTTC. It is translated as CASSPMVGGLTHYGYTF.

This clonotype was detected a few times. This rearrangement joins TRBV11-2 to TRBJ2-4; D is undetermined. TRBJ2-7 explains the end of the DNA better; the J call may be wrong. The CDR3 totals 11 residues. Germline loops: CDR1 SGHAT, CDR2 FQNNGV. CDR3 nucleotide sequence: TGTGCCAGCAGGAGCTTTGGCGAGCAGTACTTC. Its protein is CASRSFGEQYF.

V gene TRBV9 combines with J gene TRBJ1-2, with a possible D match to TRBD1 (6 bases). Looked up from germline, CDR1 is SGDLS and CDR2 is YYNGEE. The germline V and J ends were trimmed by 3 bases and 0 bases, with 15 bases remaining between them. This CDR3 spans 16 amino acids. The CDR3 DNA reads TGTGCCAGCAGCGGAACAGGGCCCTTAGCTAACTATGGCTACACCTTC. Its translation: CASSGTGPLANYGYTF.